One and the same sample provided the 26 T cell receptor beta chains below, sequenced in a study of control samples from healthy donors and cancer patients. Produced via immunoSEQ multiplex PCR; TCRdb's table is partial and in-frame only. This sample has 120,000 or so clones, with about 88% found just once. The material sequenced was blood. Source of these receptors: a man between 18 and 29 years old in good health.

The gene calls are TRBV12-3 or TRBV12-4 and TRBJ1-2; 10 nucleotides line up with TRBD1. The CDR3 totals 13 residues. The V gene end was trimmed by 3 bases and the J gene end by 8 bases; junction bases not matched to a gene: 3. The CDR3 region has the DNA TGTGCCAGCAGTTTCGGGACAGGGGTCGGCTACACCTTC. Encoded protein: CASSFGTGVGYTF.

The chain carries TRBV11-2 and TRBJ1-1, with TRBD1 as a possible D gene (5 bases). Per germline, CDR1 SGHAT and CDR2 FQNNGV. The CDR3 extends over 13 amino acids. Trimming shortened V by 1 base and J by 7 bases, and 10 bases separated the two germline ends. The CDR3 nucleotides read TGTGCCAGCAGCTTAGGGACACCTAGTGAAGCTTTCTTT. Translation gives CASSLGTPSEAFF.

The CDR3 loop reads CASSLGRGYGYTF. The DNA for the CDR3 is TGCGCCAGCAGCTTGGGGCGTGGGTATGGCTACACCTTC. The chain employs TRBV5-1 and TRBJ1-2, with unresolved D. Trimming stripped 0 bases from V and 5 bases from J, with 8 bases between. Germline CDR1 is SGHRS and CDR2 is YFSETQ. The CDR3 has 13 residues.

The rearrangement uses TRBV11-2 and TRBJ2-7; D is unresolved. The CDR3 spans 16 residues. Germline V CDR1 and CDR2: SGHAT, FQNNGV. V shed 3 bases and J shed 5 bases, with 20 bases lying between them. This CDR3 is CASSFPGDPTPHEQYF. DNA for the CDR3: TGTGCCAGCAGCTTTCCGGGCGACCCTACCCCCCACGAGCAGTACTTC.

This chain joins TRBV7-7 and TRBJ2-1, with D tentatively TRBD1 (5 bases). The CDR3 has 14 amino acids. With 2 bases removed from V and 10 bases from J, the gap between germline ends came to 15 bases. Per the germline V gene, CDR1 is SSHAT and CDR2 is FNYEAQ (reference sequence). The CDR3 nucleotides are TGTGCCAGCAGCTTATCTCTAGGGGTAGGGGAGCAGTTCTTC. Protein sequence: CASSLSLGVGEQFF.

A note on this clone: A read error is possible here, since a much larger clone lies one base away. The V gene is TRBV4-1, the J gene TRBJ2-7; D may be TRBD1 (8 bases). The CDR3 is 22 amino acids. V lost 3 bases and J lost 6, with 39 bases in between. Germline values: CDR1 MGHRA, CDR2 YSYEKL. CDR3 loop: CASSHPGGQGAGRRIRGSEQYF. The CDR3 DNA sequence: TGCGCCAGCAGCCACCCCGGGGGGCAGGGGGCGGGGAGGCGGATAAGGGGGAGCGAGCAGTACTTC.

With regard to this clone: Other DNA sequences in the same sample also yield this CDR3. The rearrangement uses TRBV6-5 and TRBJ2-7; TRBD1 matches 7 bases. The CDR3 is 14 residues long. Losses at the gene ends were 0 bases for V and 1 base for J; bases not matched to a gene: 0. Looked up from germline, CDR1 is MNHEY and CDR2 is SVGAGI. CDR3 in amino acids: CASSYSRGSYEQYF. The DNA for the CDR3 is TGTGCCAGCAGTTACTCCAGGGGGTCCTACGAGCAGTACTTC.

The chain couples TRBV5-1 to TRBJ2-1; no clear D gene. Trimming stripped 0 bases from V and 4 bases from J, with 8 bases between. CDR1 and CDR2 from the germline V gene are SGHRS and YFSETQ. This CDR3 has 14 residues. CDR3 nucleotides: TGCGCCAGCAGCTTGGTCGGCCCTTACAATGAGCAGTTCTTC. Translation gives CASSLVGPYNEQFF. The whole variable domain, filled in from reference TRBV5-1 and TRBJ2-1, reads KAGVTQTPRYLIKTRGQQVTLSCSPISGHRSVSWYQQTPGQGLQFLFEYFSETQRNKGNFPGRFSGRQFSNSRSEMNVSTLELGDSALYLCASSLVGPYNEQFFGPGTRLTVL.

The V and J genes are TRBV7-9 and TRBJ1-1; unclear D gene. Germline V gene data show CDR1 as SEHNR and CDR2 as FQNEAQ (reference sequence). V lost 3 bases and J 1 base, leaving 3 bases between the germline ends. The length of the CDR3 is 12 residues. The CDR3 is CASSFKNTEAFF. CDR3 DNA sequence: TGTGCCAGCAGCTTCAAGAACACTGAAGCTTTCTTT.

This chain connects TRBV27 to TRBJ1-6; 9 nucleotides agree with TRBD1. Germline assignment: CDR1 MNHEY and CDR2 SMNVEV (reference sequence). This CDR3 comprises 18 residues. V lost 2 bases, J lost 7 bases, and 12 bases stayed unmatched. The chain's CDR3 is CASSLDSTGGDRNSPLHF. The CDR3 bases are TGTGCCAGCAGTTTAGACTCTACAGGGGGCGATCGGAATTCACCCCTCCACTTT.

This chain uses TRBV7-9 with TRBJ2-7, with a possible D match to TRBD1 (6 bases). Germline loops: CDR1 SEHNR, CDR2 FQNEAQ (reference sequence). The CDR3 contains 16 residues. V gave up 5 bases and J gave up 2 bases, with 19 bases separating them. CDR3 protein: CASSDPVDGTPYEQYF. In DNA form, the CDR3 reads TGTGCCAGCAGCGACCCTGTTGACGGGACACCCTACGAGCAGTACTTC.

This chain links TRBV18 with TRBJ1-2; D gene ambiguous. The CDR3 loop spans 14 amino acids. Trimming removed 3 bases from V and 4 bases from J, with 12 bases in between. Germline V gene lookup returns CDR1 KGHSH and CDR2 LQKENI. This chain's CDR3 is CASSPARSAYGYTF. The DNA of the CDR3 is TGTGCCAGCTCACCGGCCAGGTCGGCCTATGGCTACACCTTC.

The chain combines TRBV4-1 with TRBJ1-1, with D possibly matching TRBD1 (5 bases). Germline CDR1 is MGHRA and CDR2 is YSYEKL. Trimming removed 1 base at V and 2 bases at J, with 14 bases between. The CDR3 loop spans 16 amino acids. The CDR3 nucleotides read TGCGCCAGCAGCCAAGCAAAACAGGCGCCAAACACTGAAGCTTTCTTT. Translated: CASSQAKQAPNTEAFF.

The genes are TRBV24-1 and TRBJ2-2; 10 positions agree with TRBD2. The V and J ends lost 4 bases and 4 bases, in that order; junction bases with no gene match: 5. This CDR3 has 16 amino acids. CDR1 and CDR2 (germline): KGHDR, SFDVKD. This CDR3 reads CATSETTSGRTGELFF. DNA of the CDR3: TGTGCCACCAGTGAAACGACTAGCGGGCGCACCGGGGAGCTGTTTTTT.

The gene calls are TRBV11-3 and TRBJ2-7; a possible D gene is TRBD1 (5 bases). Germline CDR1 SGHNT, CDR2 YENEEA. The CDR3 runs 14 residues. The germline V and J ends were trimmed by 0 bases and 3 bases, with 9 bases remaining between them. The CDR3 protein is CASSLDSGNYEQYF. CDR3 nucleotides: TGTGCCAGCAGCTTAGATTCAGGGAACTACGAGCAGTACTTC.

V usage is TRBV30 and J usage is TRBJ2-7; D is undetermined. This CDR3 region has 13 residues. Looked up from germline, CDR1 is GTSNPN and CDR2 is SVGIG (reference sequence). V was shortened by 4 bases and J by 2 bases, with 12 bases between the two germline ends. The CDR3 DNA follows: TGTGCCTGGAATGCAGCCACACCCTACGAGCAGTACTTC. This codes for CAWNAATPYEQYF. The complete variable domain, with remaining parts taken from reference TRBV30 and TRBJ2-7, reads SQTIHQWPATLVQPVGSPLSLECTVEGTSNPNLYWYRQAAGRGLQLLFYSVGIGQISSEVPQNLSASRPQDRQFILSSKKLLLSDSGFYLCAWNAATPYEQYFGPGTRLTVT.

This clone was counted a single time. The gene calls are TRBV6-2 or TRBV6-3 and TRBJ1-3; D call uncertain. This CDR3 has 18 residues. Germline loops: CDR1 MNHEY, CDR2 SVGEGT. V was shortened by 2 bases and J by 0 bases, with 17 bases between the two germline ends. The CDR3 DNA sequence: TGTGCCAGCAGTTACCGTACTCACAGCCCGAGCTCTGGAAACACCATATATTTT. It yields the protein CASSYRTHSPSSGNTIYF.

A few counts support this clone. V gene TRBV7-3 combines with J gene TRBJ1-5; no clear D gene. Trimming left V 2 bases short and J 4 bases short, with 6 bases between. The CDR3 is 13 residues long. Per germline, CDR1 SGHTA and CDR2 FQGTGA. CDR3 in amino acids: CASSLASNQPQHF. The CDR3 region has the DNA TGTGCCAGCAGCTTAGCCTCAAATCAGCCCCAGCATTTT.

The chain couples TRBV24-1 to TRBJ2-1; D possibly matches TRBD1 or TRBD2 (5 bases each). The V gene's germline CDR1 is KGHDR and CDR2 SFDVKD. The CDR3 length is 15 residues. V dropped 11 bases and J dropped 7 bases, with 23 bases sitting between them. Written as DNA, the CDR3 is TGTGCCATCCAGGGTGCCGGGACGGAGAGGAATGAGCAGTTCTTC. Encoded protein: CAIQGAGTERNEQFF.

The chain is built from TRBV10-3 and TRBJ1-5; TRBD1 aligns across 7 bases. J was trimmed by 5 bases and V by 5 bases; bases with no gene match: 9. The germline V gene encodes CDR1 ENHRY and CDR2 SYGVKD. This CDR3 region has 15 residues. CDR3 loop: CAISSLDRLHQPQHF. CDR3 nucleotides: TGTGCCATCAGTTCCTTGGACAGGCTCCATCAGCCCCAGCATTTT.

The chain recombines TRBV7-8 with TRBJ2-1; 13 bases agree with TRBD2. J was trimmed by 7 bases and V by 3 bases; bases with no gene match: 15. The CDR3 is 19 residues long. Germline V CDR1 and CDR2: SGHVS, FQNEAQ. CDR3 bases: TGTGCCAGCAGCTTGAGCAGGGGAGAGGGACTAGCGGGGACTAATGAGCAGTTCTTC. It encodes CASSLSRGEGLAGTNEQFF.

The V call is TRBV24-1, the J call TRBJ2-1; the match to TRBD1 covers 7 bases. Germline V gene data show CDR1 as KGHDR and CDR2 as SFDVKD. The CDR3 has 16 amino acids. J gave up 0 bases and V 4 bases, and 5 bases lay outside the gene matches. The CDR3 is CATSDPAGGSYNEQFF. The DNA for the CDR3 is TGTGCCACCAGTGACCCGGCAGGGGGCTCCTACAATGAGCAGTTCTTC.

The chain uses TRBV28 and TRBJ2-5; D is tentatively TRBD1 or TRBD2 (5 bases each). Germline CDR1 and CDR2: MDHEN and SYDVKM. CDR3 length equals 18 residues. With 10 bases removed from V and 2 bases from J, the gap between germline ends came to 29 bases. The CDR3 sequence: CATKLGLGPRTKQETQYF. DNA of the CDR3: TGTGCCACCAAGTTGGGGTTGGGACCAAGAACTAAACAAGAGACCCAGTACTTC.

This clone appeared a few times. CDR3 protein: CASSEQGFSPKAFF. The CDR3 nucleotides read TGTGCCAGCAGTGAGCAGGGTTTCTCTCCGAAGGCTTTCTTT. This rearrangement joins TRBV2 to TRBJ1-1, with D tentatively TRBD1 (5 bases). The V gene lost 3 bases and the J gene lost 11 bases, with 19 bases spanning the gap. The CDR3 covers 14 residues. In germline, CDR1 is SNHLY, CDR2 FYNNEI.

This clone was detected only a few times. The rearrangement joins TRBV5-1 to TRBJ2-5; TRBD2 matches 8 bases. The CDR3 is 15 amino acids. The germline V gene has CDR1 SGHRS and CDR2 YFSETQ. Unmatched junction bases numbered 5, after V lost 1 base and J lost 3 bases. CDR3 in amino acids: CASSLLLADEETQYF. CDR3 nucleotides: TGCGCCAGCAGCTTGTTACTAGCGGATGAAGAGACCCAGTACTTC.

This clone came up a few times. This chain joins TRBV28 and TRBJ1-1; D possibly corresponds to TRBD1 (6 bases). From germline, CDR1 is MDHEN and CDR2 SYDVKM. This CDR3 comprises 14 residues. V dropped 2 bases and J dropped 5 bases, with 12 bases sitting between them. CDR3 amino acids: CASSLPGAPTEAFF. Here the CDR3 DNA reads TGTGCCAGCAGTTTACCAGGGGCTCCGACTGAAGCTTTCTTT.